The clone carrying this T cell receptor beta chain turned up a few times. The data are from a study of blood T cell repertoires in COVID-19. Whole-study context: Italy, Spain and the United States were the sources of the convalescent and acute COVID-19 samples.

The assay was immunoSEQ multiplex PCR, and TCRdb's table has in-frame clones only and misses some. The repertoire holds over 250,000 clones, with roughly 90% as singletons. Trimming removed 4 bases from V and 0 bases from J, with 19 bases in between. From germline, CDR1 is SGHAT and CDR2 FQNNGV. This CDR3 has 18 residues. The sequencing sample was made of PBMCs or T cells enriched from blood (not recorded which). V gene TRBV11-2 combines with J gene TRBJ1-3; D remains unclear. This TCR derives from a woman aged 25 to 39 who had recovered from COVID-19. CDR3 loop: CASSYTPKSHRSGNTIYF. The CDR3 DNA reads TGTGCCAGCAGCTATACACCCAAATCACACCGCTCTGGAAACACCATATATTTT.